The 10 T cell receptor beta chains below were found in one sample sequenced in a study of T cell responses to AZD1222 COVID-19 vaccine (dated by TCRdb to 2020 to 2023). According to the study, the label for this sample's time point signals: about 28 days (+/-7) after the second vaccine dose. Library construction relied on the immunoSEQ multiplex PCR assay. Sourced from immuneACCESS, this table was stored by TCRdb with only in-frame sequences that have V and J called. A share of the clones is absent; for the studies checked, an unresolved V gene accounts for under half, and the remainder has no known explanation. Present in this sample are approximately 140,000 clones, more than 85% of which were seen just once. The leading ten clones occupy about 1.9% of the sample. The material sequenced was peripheral blood, taken 28 days after the second AZD1222 dose. Receptors originate from an adult who received the AZD1222 COVID-19 vaccine.

The chain has TRBV5-1 and TRBJ1-1, with D perhaps matching TRBD1 (5 bases). The V and J ends lost 0 bases and 11 bases respectively, with 14 bases between them. Germline V gives CDR1 SGHRS, CDR2 YFSETQ. The CDR3 is made up of 13 amino acids. CDR3 nucleotide sequence: TGCGCCAGCAGCTTGGGGGACCCCCCTCGGGCTTTCTTT. The encoded protein is CASSLGDPPRAFF.

The chain is built from TRBV3-1 (or the pseudogene TRBV3-2) and TRBJ2-2; possibly TRBD1 for D (5 bases). CDR1 is LGHDT, CDR2 YNNKEL, per germline (reference sequence). Trimming cost V 9 bases and J 4 bases, with 21 bases left between them. The CDR3 covers 16 residues. CDR3 bases: TGTGCCAGTAGCACTCAGGGTGGTTGGATCACCGGGGAGCTGTTTTTT. Its translation: CASSTQGGWITGELFF.

The chain employs TRBV12-3 or TRBV12-4 and TRBJ1-5; D is unresolved. The CDR3 is 13 residues long. V was clipped by 3 bases and J by 5 bases, with 8 bases between them. DNA of the CDR3: TGTGCCAGCAGTTTGAGGGCGGATCAGCCCCAGCATTTT. Translating gives CASSLRADQPQHF.

This clone has more than one count but fewer than ten. Other DNA sequences within the sample encode an identical CDR3. This rearrangement joins TRBV7-2 to TRBJ1-2; TRBD1 agrees at 7 bases. The germline CDR1 and CDR2 sequences are SGHTA and FQGNSA. V was pared by 1 base and J by 4 bases, with 3 bases of the junction left unmatched. The CDR3 runs 14 residues. DNA for the CDR3: TGTGCCAGCAGCTTAGTTCAGGGGGGCTATGGCTACACCTTC. This sequence encodes CASSLVQGGYGYTF.

The chain is built from TRBV9 and TRBJ1-5; D gene ambiguous. The CDR3 has 14 amino acids. V was shortened by 0 bases and J by 4 bases, with 8 bases between the two germline ends. Germline V gives CDR1 SGDLS, CDR2 YYNGEE. CDR3 protein: CASSVEAGNQPQHF. CDR3 nucleotides: TGTGCCAGCAGCGTAGAGGCGGGTAATCAGCCCCAGCATTTT.

The chain employs TRBV7-2 and TRBJ1-2; perhaps TRBD1 as D (6 bases). The CDR3 contains 18 residues. Trimming shortened V by 3 bases and J by 2 bases, and 22 bases separated the two germline ends. Germline lookup yields CDR1 SGHTA and CDR2 FQGNSA. The CDR3 nucleotides read TGTGCCAGCAGCTTGGTCCTTGGGGGGGCAGCAGAGAACTATGGCTACACCTTC. It is translated as CASSLVLGGAAENYGYTF.

The CDR3: CASSETQLGGTQYF. For the CDR3, the DNA is TGTGCCAGCAGTGAAACTCAACTGGGGGGTACGCAGTATTTT. The V gene is TRBV2, the J gene TRBJ2-3; weak D call: TRBD2 (6 bases). This CDR3 has 14 amino acids. The germline V gene encodes CDR1 SNHLY and CDR2 FYNNEI. The V end was cut by 2 bases, the J end by 8 bases, with 14 bases between.

The chain links TRBV18 to TRBJ1-1; 9 bases map to TRBD1. Germline V gives CDR1 KGHSH, CDR2 LQKENI. The J segment lost 5 bases and the V segment lost 3 bases, leaving 13 bases of the junction unmatched. The CDR3 sequence is 17 residues long. The CDR3 DNA is TGTGCCAGCTCACCGAACACAGGGGGCTCGGGGAGTACTGAAGCTTTCTTT. As protein: CASSPNTGGSGSTEAFF.

The gene calls are TRBV30 and TRBJ1-4, with a weak D call TRBD1 (5 bases). The CDR3 has 12 residues. Between the trimmed V and J ends, which lost 7 bases and 8 bases, there was a span of 14 bases. Germline loops: CDR1 GTSNPN, CDR2 SVGIG (reference sequence). Here the CDR3 DNA reads TGTGCCTTCTATGGGGCCGGGGAAAAACTGTTTTTT. It is translated as CAFYGAGEKLFF.

The V call is TRBV30, the J call TRBJ2-7; D ambiguous. The V end lost 2 bases, the J end lost 3 bases, and 11 bases lay between the germline ends. CDR3 size: 13 residues. Germline V gene data show CDR1 as GTSNPN and CDR2 as SVGIG (reference sequence). The CDR3 DNA is TGTGCCTGGAGTCGAGGCCAGGTCTACGAGCAGTACTTC. Its protein product is CAWSRGQVYEQYF.